A selection of T cell receptor beta chains follows, all from one sample in a study of somatic mutations in cytotoxic T cells in rheumatoid arthritis. Profiled with immunoSEQ multiplex PCR; TCRdb holds only in-frame clones, not every one. The repertoire holds 20,000 to 25,000 clones, with about four fifths as singletons. The sample was CD8+ T cells sorted from blood. Receptor source: an adult with rheumatoid arthritis. The CDR3 runs from the conserved cysteine through the conserved F or W. A D gene is named only where the DNA matches it firmly. The size field is filled for only some rows; it gives once, few, many or a size class.

CDR3 length,J gene,D gene,clone size,V gene,CDR3 protein,CDR3 DNA
14,TRBJ2-1,TRBD2,-,TRBV2,CASSGLAGGNEQFF,TGTGCCAGCAGTGGACTAGCGGGAGGCAATGAGCAGTTCTTC
12,TRBJ2-1,TRBD1,-,TRBV7-9,CASSLVTGWQFF,TGTGCCAGCAGCTTAGTGACAGGGTGGCAGTTCTTC
16,TRBJ2-7,TRBD1,-,TRBV29-1,CSVEGFRTGDSYEQYF,TGCAGCGTTGAAGGCTTCCGGACAGGGGACTCCTACGAGCAGTACTTC
13,TRBJ1-2,TRBD1,-,TRBV5-8,CASSLRGGSGYTF,TGTGCCAGCAGCTTGAGAGGGGGCAGTGGCTACACCTTC
15,TRBJ2-5,-,-,TRBV7-7,CASSLGRQTQETQYF,TGTGCCAGCAGCTTAGGGAGACAGACTCAAGAGACCCAGTACTTC
13,TRBJ2-1,TRBD2,-,TRBV19,CASTLGRANEQFF,TGTGCCAGTACGCTCGGGAGGGCCAATGAGCAGTTCTTC
15,TRBJ1-1,-,-,TRBV5-1,CASSLVRPGNTEAFF,TGCGCCAGCAGCTTGGTCAGGCCCGGGAACACTGAAGCTTTCTTT
16,TRBJ2-7,-,once,TRBV30,CAWNKLGQTPSYEQYF,TGTGCCTGGAATAAACTCGGACAGACTCCGAGCTACGAGCAGTACTTC
16,TRBJ2-3,TRBD2,-,TRBV11-3,CASSSRTSGGTDTQYF,TGTGCCAGCAGCTCCCGGACTAGCGGGGGTACAGATACGCAGTATTTT
13,TRBJ2-7,TRBD1,-,TRBV5-4,CASTDRVSYEQYF,TGTGCCAGCACCGACAGGGTCTCCTACGAGCAGTACTTC
14,TRBJ1-2,-,medium-sized,TRBV9,CASSVGQGLYGYTF,TGTGCCAGCAGCGTAGGGCAGGGTCTCTATGGCTACACCTTC
15,TRBJ1-3,TRBD1,-,TRBV6-5,CASSPGTGVGNTIYF,TGTGCCAGCAGTCCCGGGACAGGGGTGGGAAACACCATATATTTT
15,TRBJ2-1,TRBD2,-,TRBV4-1,CASSPGSGGANEQFF,TGCGCCAGCAGCCCCGGGAGCGGGGGGGCGAATGAGCAGTTCTTC
16,TRBJ2-7,-,-,TRBV7-9,CASSLAGQILEGEQYF,TGTGCCAGCAGCTTAGCCGGACAAATCCTTGAAGGGGAGCAGTACTTC
15,TRBJ1-3,-,-,TRBV7-9,CASSSSGHTGNTIYF,TGTGCCAGCAGCTCTTCCGGGCATACTGGAAACACCATATATTTT
11,TRBJ2-7,-,once,TRBV7-9,CASSPIYEQYF,TGTGCCAGCAGCCCCATCTACGAGCAGTACTTC
15,TRBJ2-5,TRBD2,-,TRBV7-9,CASSYISGSLETQYF,TGTGCCAGCAGCTATATTAGCGGGAGCTTGGAGACCCAGTACTTC
14,TRBJ1-2,-,-,TRBV7-8,CASSSVLGPDGYTF,TGTGCCAGCAGCTCCGTCCTAGGGCCGGATGGCTACACCTTC
15,TRBJ1-1,-,-,TRBV7-6,CASAWLGGENTEAFF,TGTGCCAGCGCTTGGTTGGGCGGTGAAAACACTGAAGCTTTCTTT
13,TRBJ2-5,-,-,TRBV19,CASSGEAKETQYF,TGTGCCAGTAGCGGAGAAGCAAAAGAGACCCAGTACTTC
14,TRBJ1-1,TRBD1,-,TRBV9,CASSVEQDRDKAFF,TGTGCCAGCAGCGTAGAACAGGACAGGGACAAAGCTTTCTTT
18,TRBJ1-2,TRBD1,-,TRBV7-2,CASSPEGGTGALLYGYTF,TGTGCCAGCAGCCCCGAGGGGGGGACAGGGGCCCTACTCTATGGCTACACCTTC
16,TRBJ1-5,-,-,TRBV10-2,CASSESPGNSNQPQHF,TGCGCCAGCAGTGAGTCGCCCGGGAATAGCAATCAGCCCCAGCATTTT
12,TRBJ2-7,-,-,TRBV2,CANGGDSSEQYF,TGTGCCAACGGGGGGGACAGCTCTGAGCAGTACTTC
16,TRBJ2-1,-,-,TRBV27,CASSLIGFSSYNEQFF,TGTGCCAGCAGTTTGATAGGTTTTAGCTCCTACAATGAGCAGTTCTTC
15,TRBJ2-5,TRBD2,-,TRBV2,CASSVAGGLGETQYF,TGTGCCAGCAGTGTTGCGGGGGGGCTGGGAGAGACCCAGTACTTC
14,TRBJ1-2,-,-,TRBV15,CATSREGKNYGYTF,TGTGCCACCAGCAGAGAGGGAAAAAACTATGGCTACACCTTC
16,TRBJ2-7,TRBD1,-,TRBV19,CASSQGPDRDEYEQYF,TGTGCCAGTTCCCAAGGGCCCGACAGGGATGAATACGAGCAGTACTTC
14,TRBJ1-5,TRBD1,-,TRBV10-3,CATRTGQGNQPQHF,TGTGCCACTCGAACGGGACAGGGCAATCAGCCCCAGCATTTT
14,TRBJ2-5,TRBD2,few,TRBV9,CASSPGTRQETQYF,TGTGCCAGCAGCCCGGGGACTAGACAAGAGACCCAGTACTTC
14,TRBJ2-1,-,-,TRBV9,CASSGQGSQDEQFF,TGTGCCAGCAGCGGTCAGGGGTCTCAGGATGAGCAGTTCTTC
16,TRBJ1-1,TRBD1,-,TRBV5-6,CASSLGQGALGTEAFF,TGTGCCAGCAGCTTGGGACAGGGGGCTTTAGGAACTGAAGCTTTCTTT
14,TRBJ1-1,-,-,TRBV4-2,CASSQDEGVTEAFF,TGTGCCAGCAGCCAAGATGAAGGGGTCACTGAAGCTTTCTTT
14,TRBJ2-7,TRBD1,-,TRBV5-5,CASSLRDSPYEQYF,TGTGCCAGCAGTCTCCGGGACAGCCCCTACGAGCAGTACTTC
14,TRBJ2-1,-,-,TRBV11-3,CASSGGRSVDEQFF,TGTGCCAGCAGCGGAGGGCGATCTGTGGATGAGCAGTTCTTC
15,TRBJ2-7,-,-,TRBV5-1,CAGSITGPEYYEQYF,TGCGCCGGCAGCATAACAGGGCCCGAATACTACGAGCAGTACTTC
15,TRBJ2-5,-,-,TRBV6-5,CASSYSPRDQETQYF,TGTGCCAGCAGTTACTCCCCACGGGACCAAGAGACCCAGTACTTC
14,TRBJ2-5,-,-,TRBV10-3,CAISVAGTKETQYF,TGTGCCATCAGTGTGGCCGGGACCAAAGAGACCCAGTACTTC
15,TRBJ1-1,-,-,TRBV19,CASSIHHDAGAEAFF,TGTGCCAGTAGTATCCACCATGATGCTGGGGCTGAAGCTTTCTTT
15,TRBJ2-5,-,-,TRBV4-3,CASSLDLGKAETQYF,TGCGCCAGCAGCCTCGATTTGGGAAAGGCGGAGACCCAGTACTTC
13,TRBJ1-4,-,-,TRBV4-1,CASSQDSDEKLFF,TGCGCCAGCAGCCAAGACTCCGATGAAAAACTGTTTTTT
12,TRBJ2-7,-,once,TRBV28,CASSFLSYEQYF,TGTGCCAGCAGTTTCCTCTCCTACGAGCAGTACTTC
15,TRBJ2-3,TRBD2,-,TRBV15,CATSELALSTDTQYF,TGTGCCACCAGCGAACTAGCGTTGAGCACAGATACGCAGTATTTT
14,TRBJ1-1,-,-,TRBV27,CASREITGGTEAFF,TGTGCCAGCAGAGAAATTACAGGAGGGACTGAAGCTTTCTTT
11,TRBJ2-1,TRBD2,-,TRBV27,CASQLAGEQFF,TGTGCCAGCCAATTAGCGGGAGAGCAGTTCTTC
14,TRBJ2-7,-,-,TRBV2,CASSDGLVSYEQYF,TGTGCCAGCAGTGACGGGCTAGTCTCCTACGAGCAGTACTTC